The present TCR beta chain was sequenced within a study of blood T cell repertoires in COVID-19. Looking at the study overall: The cDNA or gDNA used as material had been derived from T cells, B-cell-depleted T cells, or PBMCs.

Clones were sequenced by immunoSEQ multiplex PCR, and TCRdb holds only the in-frame ones, with some missing. The sample yields approximately 230,000 clones, approximately 84% seen once. CDR1 is SGHRS and CDR2 is YFSETQ in the germline V gene. This CDR3 is 16 amino acids long. V gave up 1 base and J gave up 1 base; unmatched junction bases: 4. Sequences were obtained from PBMCs or T cells enriched from blood (not recorded which). The chain couples TRBV5-1 to TRBJ2-2, with TRBD1 matching 7 bases. This clonotype originated in a man aged 18 to 35 who had recovered from COVID-19. The CDR3 spells CASSLSGQQNTGELFF. CDR3 DNA: TGCGCCAGCAGCTTGTCGGGACAGCAGAACACCGGGGAGCTGTTTTTT.